This is a list of T cell receptor beta chains from one sample in a study of cytomegalovirus exposure and HLA in healthy donors. TCRdb keeps only in-frame clones here, not all; method: immunoSEQ multiplex PCR. The sample has 150,000 to 200,000 clones; around 72% are singletons. The material sequenced was PBMCs. These receptors all stem from a man aged 45 to 65 in good health and CMV-seronegative. Each CDR3 is given with its conserved first and last residue. The order of the fields is clone size, V gene, J gene, D gene, CDR3 protein, CDR3 DNA. The D gene is left open where the match is weak. Clone size is shown for a subset of rows, as once, few, many or a class of expanded clone.

once,TRBV6-5,TRBJ1-3,-,CASSYSIQGVNTIYF,TGTGCCAGCAGTTACTCGATACAGGGAGTAAACACCATATATTTT
-,TRBV7-9,TRBJ1-6,-,CASSPPGAGVPPLHF,TGTGCCAGCAGCCCGCCCGGGGCAGGGGTTCCACCCCTCCACTTT
-,TRBV4-2,TRBJ2-7,TRBD1,CASSQATGNSYEQYF,TGTGCCAGCAGCCAAGCGACAGGGAACAGCTACGAGCAGTACTTC
-,TRBV28,TRBJ1-2,-,CASSSRVPPYGYTF,TGTGCCAGCAGTTCACGGGTGCCCCCCTATGGCTACACCTTC
few,TRBV7-9,TRBJ2-7,TRBD2,CASSPGLAISYEQYF,TGTGCCAGCAGCCCGGGACTAGCGATCTCCTACGAGCAGTACTTC
few,TRBV6-5,TRBJ1-2,-,CASSMGTDGYTF,TGTGCCAGCAGTATGGGGACTGATGGCTACACCTTC
-,TRBV7-2,TRBJ1-6,-,CASSLGGGANSPLHF,TGTGCCAGCAGCTTAGGGGGGGGCGCGAATTCACCCCTCCACTTT
-,TRBV9,TRBJ2-3,TRBD2,CASSVGAGGTTDTQYF,TGTGCCAGCAGCGTAGGAGCGGGGGGGACCACAGATACGCAGTATTTT
few,TRBV4-3,TRBJ2-7,TRBD1,CASSSQTGSSYEQYF,TGCGCCAGCAGCTCCCAGACAGGGAGCTCCTACGAGCAGTACTTC
-,TRBV7-2,TRBJ1-5,-,CASSLDSSNQPQHF,TGTGCCAGCAGCTTAGACAGCAGCAATCAGCCCCAGCATTTT
-,TRBV7-3,TRBJ1-6,-,CASSLEATGNNSPLHF,TGTGCCAGCAGCTTAGAGGCGACAGGAAATAATTCACCCCTCCACTTT
-,TRBV25-1,TRBJ1-6,-,CASSPSRADNSPLHF,TGTGCCAGCAGTCCTTCCAGGGCAGATAATTCACCCCTCCACTTT
-,TRBV28,TRBJ2-3,-,CASSLASDTQYF,TGTGCCAGCAGTTTGGCCTCAGATACGCAGTATTTT
-,TRBV9,TRBJ2-7,-,CASSVASTGAPYEQYF,TGTGCCAGCAGCGTAGCGTCGACAGGTGCACCCTACGAGCAGTACTTC
few,TRBV19,TRBJ1-1,TRBD1,CASSIGVGDRGLRTEAFF,TGTGCCAGTAGTATCGGGGTCGGGGACAGGGGGCTTCGGACTGAAGCTTTCTTT
-,TRBV9,TRBJ2-6,-,CASSVGPSGANVLTF,TGTGCCAGCAGCGTAGGGCCCTCTGGGGCCAACGTCCTGACTTTC
-,TRBV11-3,TRBJ1-1,-,CASSSMNTEAFF,TGTGCCAGCAGTTCTATGAACACTGAAGCTTTCTTT
-,TRBV6-5,TRBJ2-1,TRBD1,CASRQGADNEQFF,TGTGCCAGCAGGCAGGGGGCGGACAATGAGCAGTTCTTC
few,TRBV7-2,TRBJ1-1,TRBD1,CASSPGTGLKPEAFF,TGTGCCAGCAGCCCCGGGACAGGGTTGAAGCCTGAAGCTTTCTTT
few,TRBV19,TRBJ2-2,TRBD1,CASSMTGAPLGELFF,TGTGCCAGTAGTATGACAGGGGCCCCCCTCGGGGAGCTGTTTTTT
few,TRBV10-1,TRBJ1-1,-,CASSRWNTEAFF,TGCGCCAGCAGTCGGTGGAACACTGAAGCTTTCTTT
few,TRBV6-5,TRBJ1-2,-,CASTRTGNNYGYTF,TGTGCCAGCACTAGAACAGGAAATAACTATGGCTACACCTTC
-,TRBV6-1,TRBJ2-1,-,CASSEVRYNEQFF,TGTGCCAGCAGTGAAGTCCGGTACAATGAGCAGTTCTTC
once,TRBV5-1,TRBJ2-6,-,CASSLTVSGANVLTF,TGCGCCAGCAGCTTGACGGTATCTGGGGCCAACGTCCTGACTTTC
-,TRBV18,TRBJ2-1,TRBD2,CASSPLAGALYNEQFF,TGTGCCAGCTCACCACTAGCGGGGGCCCTTTACAATGAGCAGTTCTTC
-,TRBV5-1,TRBJ1-1,-,CASSSGTPNTEAFF,TGCGCCAGCAGCTCCGGGACACCTAACACTGAAGCTTTCTTT
-,TRBV4-1,TRBJ1-1,TRBD1,CASSQGTGESEKNTEAFF,TGCGCCAGCAGCCAAGGGACAGGTGAGTCGGAAAAAAACACTGAAGCTTTCTTT
-,TRBV19,TRBJ2-5,-,CASSIEGKQPRWTQYF,TGTGCCAGTAGTATTGAGGGAAAACAGCCCAGATGGACCCAGTACTTC
few,TRBV28,TRBJ1-1,-,CASSLGRVNTEAFF,TGTGCCAGCAGTTTAGGGCGAGTTAACACTGAAGCTTTCTTT
few,TRBV5-1,TRBJ2-7,-,CASRPDSSYEQYF,TGCGCCAGCAGGCCGGACAGTTCCTACGAGCAGTACTTC
-,TRBV4-2,TRBJ2-2,-,CASSQLSTGITGELFF,TGTGCCAGCAGCCAACTCTCCACAGGAATCACCGGGGAGCTGTTTTTT
-,TRBV6-5,TRBJ1-1,TRBD1,CASRDGGTGNTEAFF,TGTGCCAGCAGGGACGGTGGGACAGGGAACACTGAAGCTTTCTTT
-,TRBV14,TRBJ1-2,-,CASSQVAEYGYTF,TGTGCCAGCAGCCAAGTAGCTGAGTATGGCTACACCTTC
-,TRBV19,TRBJ1-1,TRBD1,CASLDRAAEAFF,TGTGCCAGTCTCGACAGGGCCGCTGAAGCTTTCTTT
few,TRBV18,TRBJ1-4,-,CASSPRLNEKLFF,TGTGCCAGCTCACCACGGCTTAATGAAAAACTGTTTTTT
-,TRBV5-1,TRBJ2-3,TRBD1,CASSLDVGGQTSTDTQYF,TGCGCCAGCAGCTTGGATGTAGGGGGACAGACTAGCACAGATACGCAGTATTTT
-,TRBV4-2,TRBJ2-2,-,CASSPEGGWNGELFF,TGTGCCAGCAGCCCCGAGGGGGGGTGGAACGGGGAGCTGTTTTTT